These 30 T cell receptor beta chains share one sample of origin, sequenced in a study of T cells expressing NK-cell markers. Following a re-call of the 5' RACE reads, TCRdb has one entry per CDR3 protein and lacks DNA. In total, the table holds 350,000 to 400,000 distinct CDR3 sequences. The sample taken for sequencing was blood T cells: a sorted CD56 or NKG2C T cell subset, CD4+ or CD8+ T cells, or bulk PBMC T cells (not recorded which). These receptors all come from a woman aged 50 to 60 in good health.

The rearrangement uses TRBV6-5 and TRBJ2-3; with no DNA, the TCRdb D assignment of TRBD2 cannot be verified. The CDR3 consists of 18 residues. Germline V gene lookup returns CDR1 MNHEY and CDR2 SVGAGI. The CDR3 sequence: CASSYSGLAGGDTDTQYF.

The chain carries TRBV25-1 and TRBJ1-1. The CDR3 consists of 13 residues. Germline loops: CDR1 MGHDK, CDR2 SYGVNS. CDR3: CASSDGLNTEAFF.

The CDR3 spells CSARPSGSFGTKSYEQYF. The chain uses TRBV20-1 and TRBJ2-7; no DNA is available, so the TRBD2 call from TCRdb remains unchecked. The length of the CDR3 is 18 residues. Germline-derived CDR1 and CDR2 are DFQATT and SNEGSKA (reference sequence).

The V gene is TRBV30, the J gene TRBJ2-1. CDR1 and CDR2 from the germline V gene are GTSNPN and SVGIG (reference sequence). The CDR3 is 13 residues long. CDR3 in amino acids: CASRLSFENEQFF.

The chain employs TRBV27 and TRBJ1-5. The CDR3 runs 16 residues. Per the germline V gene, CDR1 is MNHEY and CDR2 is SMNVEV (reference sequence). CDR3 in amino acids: CASSPLRVLIHQPQHF.

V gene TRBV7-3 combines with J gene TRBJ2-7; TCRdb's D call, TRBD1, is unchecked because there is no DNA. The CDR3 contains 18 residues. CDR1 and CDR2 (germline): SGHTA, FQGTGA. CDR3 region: CASSLTSTGGHFPYEQYF.

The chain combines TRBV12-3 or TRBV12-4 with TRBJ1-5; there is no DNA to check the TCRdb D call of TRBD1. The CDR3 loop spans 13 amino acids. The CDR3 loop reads CASSLGGDQPQHF.

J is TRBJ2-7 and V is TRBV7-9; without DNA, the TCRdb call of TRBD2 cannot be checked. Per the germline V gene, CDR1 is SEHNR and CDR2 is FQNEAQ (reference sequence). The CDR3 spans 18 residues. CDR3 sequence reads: CASSPKGPIAGSSYEQYF.

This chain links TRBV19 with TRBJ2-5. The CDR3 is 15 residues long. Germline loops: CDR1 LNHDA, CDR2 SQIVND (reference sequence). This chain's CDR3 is CASSLGNSDQETQYF.

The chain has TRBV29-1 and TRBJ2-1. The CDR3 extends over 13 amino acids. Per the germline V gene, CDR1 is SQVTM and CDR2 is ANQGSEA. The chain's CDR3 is CSVEAAKENEQFF.

The CDR3 here is CSALHGGRRGNTEAFF. V usage is TRBV20-1 and J usage is TRBJ1-1. Looked up from germline, CDR1 is DFQATT and CDR2 is SNEGSKA (reference sequence). The CDR3 spans 16 residues.

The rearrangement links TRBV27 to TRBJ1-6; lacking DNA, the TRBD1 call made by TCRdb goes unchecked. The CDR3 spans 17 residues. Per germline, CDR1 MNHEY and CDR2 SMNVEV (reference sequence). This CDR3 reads CASSLYPLGQHNSPLHF.

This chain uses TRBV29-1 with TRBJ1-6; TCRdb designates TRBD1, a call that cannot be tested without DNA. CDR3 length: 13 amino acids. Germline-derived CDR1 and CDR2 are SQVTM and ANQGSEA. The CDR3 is CSVAAGSRSPLHF.

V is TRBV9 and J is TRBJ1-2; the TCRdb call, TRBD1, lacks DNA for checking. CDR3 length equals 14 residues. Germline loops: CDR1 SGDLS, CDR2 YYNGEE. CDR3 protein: CASSVQGWGYGYTF.

CDR3 protein: CSVESHGGTTGNEQFF. J is TRBJ2-1 and V is TRBV29-1; the D gene TCRdb calls, TRBD1, cannot be checked with no DNA. This CDR3 is 16 amino acids long. Germline CDR1 and CDR2: SQVTM and ANQGSEA.

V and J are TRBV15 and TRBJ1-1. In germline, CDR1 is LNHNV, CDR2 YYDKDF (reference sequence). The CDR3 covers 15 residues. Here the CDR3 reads CATSRDSEPYTEAFF. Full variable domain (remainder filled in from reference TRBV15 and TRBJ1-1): DAMVIQNPRYQVTQFGKPVTLSCSQTLNHNVMYWYQQKSSQAPKLLFHYYDKDFNNEADTPDNFQSRRPNTSFCFLDIRSPGLGDTAMYLCATSRDSEPYTEAFFGQGTRLTVV.

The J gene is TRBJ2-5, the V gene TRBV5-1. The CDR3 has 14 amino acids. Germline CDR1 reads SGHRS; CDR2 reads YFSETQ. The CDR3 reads CASSLTASQETQYF.

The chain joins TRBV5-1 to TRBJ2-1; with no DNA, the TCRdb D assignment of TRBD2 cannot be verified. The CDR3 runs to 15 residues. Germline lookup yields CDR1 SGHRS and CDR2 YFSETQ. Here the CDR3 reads CASSYSNSGIDEQFF. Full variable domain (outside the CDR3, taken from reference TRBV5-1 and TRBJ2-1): KAGVTQTPRYLIKTRGQQVTLSCSPISGHRSVSWYQQTPGQGLQFLFEYFSETQRNKGNFPGRFSGRQFSNSRSEMNVSTLELGDSALYLCASSYSNSGIDEQFFGPGTRLTVL.

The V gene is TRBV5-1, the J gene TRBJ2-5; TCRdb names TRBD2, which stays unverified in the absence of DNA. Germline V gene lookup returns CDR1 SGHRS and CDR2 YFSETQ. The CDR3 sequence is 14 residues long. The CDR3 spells CASTETSGKETQYF.

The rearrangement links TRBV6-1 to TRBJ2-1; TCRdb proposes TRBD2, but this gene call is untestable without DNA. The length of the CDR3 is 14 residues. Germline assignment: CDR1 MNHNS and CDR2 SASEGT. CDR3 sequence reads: CASRFEAGAGEQFF.

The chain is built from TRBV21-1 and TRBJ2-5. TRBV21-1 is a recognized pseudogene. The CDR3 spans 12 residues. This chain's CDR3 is CASTGEQETQYF.

CDR3 in amino acids: CASSLAYSETQYF. The chain employs TRBV7-2 and TRBJ2-5. Germline V CDR1 and CDR2: SGHTA, FQGNSA. The CDR3 consists of 13 residues.

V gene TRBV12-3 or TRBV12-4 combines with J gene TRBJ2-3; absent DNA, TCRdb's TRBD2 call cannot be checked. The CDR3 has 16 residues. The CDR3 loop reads CASSPLAEEVTDTQYF.

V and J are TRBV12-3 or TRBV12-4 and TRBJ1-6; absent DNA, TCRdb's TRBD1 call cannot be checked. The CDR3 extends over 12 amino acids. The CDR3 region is CASSLGQIPLHF.

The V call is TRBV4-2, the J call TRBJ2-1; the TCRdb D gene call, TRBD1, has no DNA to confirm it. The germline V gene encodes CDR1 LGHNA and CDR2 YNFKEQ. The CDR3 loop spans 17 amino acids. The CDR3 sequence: CASSQEIPRESINEQFF.

The CDR3 sequence is CASSLDGGIGTEAFF. The V gene is TRBV7-9, the J gene TRBJ1-1; lacking DNA, the TRBD1 call made by TCRdb goes unchecked. The CDR3 has 15 amino acids. CDR1 and CDR2 (germline): SEHNR, FQNEAQ (reference sequence).

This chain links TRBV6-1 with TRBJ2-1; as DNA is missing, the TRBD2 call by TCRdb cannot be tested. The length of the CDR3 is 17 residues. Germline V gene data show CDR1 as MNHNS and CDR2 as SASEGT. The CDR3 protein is CASSEAQGGLAGGEQFF.

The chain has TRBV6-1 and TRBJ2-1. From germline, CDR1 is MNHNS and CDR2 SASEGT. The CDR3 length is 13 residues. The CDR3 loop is CASQWGSYNEQFF.

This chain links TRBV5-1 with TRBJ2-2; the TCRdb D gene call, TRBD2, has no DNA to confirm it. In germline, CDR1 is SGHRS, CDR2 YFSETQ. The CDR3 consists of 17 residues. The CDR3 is CASSLFEGGPDTGELFF.

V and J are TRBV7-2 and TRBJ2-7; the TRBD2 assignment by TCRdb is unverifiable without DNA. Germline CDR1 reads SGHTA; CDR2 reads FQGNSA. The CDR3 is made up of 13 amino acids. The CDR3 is CASSALGGGEQYF.